A selection of T cell receptor beta chains follows, all from one sample in a study of T cells in Graves' hyperthyroidism and ophthalmopathy. Each CDR3 protein is one row after TCRdb ran MiXCR on the multiplex PCR reads. Counted here are over 500,000 distinct CDR3 sequences, around 50% occurring once; the ten biggest clones make up 44%. Sequences were obtained from peripheral blood or thyroid tissue (not recorded which). These receptors were collected from an adult woman with Graves' disease, either hyperthyroidism or ophthalmopathy (not recorded which). Each CDR3 is given with its conserved first and last residue. Fields, in order: D gene, clone size, J gene, V gene, CDR3 protein, CDR3 DNA. The D gene is left open where the match is weak. A row's size may be missing; if present it is once, few, many or a size class.

D: TRBD1; size: many; J: TRBJ2-5; V: TRBV7-2; CDR3: CASSAWTGPVETQYF; DNA: TGTGCCAGCAGCGCATGGACAGGGCCTGTGGAGACCCAGTACTTC
D: .; size: .; J: TRBJ1-1; V: TRBV7-2; CDR3: CASSLYEHTEAFF; DNA: TGTGCCAGCAGCTTATACGAGCACACTGAAGCTTTCTTT
D: .; size: many; J: TRBJ1-4; V: TRBV15; CDR3: CATSRDLSKLFF; DNA: TGTGCCACCAGCAGAGATCTCTCCAAGCTGTTTTTT
D: .; size: .; J: TRBJ1-6; V: TRBV14; CDR3: CASSRIVGAPVVSPLHF; DNA: TGTGCCAGCAGCCGGATCGTCGGGGCGCCAGTCGTTTCACCCCTCCACTTT
D: .; size: many; J: TRBJ2-5; V: TRBV5-5; CDR3: CASSLRSQIQETQYF; DNA: TGTGCCAGCAGCTTAAGGTCACAGATACAAGAGACCCAGTACTTC
D: .; size: few; J: TRBJ2-7; V: TRBV12-3/TRBV12-4; CDR3: CASSTRRVEQYF; DNA: TGTGCCAGCAGTACCCGGAGGGTTGAGCAGTACTTC
D: .; size: many; J: TRBJ1-1; V: TRBV5-1; CDR3: CASSLAPGAGAFF; DNA: TGCGCCAGCAGCTTGGCCCCGGGGGCCGGAGCTTTCTTT
D: .; size: .; J: TRBJ2-7; V: TRBV7-2; CDR3: CASSSAPPRTYEQYF; DNA: TGTGCCAGCAGCTCAGCCCCCCCTAGAACGTACGAGCAGTACTTC
D: TRBD1; size: few; J: TRBJ2-7; V: TRBV7-9; CDR3: CASSLGGTGDEQYF; DNA: TGTGCCAGCAGCTTAGGAGGGACAGGGGACGAGCAGTACTTC
D: .; size: .; J: TRBJ1-1; V: TRBV13; CDR3: CASRTTGGGREAFF; DNA: TGTGCCAGCAGAACAACCGGGGGGGGCCGTGAAGCTTTCTTT
D: TRBD1; size: .; J: TRBJ1-6; V: TRBV10-3; CDR3: CAISLTGGESPLHF; DNA: TGTGCCATCAGCCTGACAGGGGGCGAGTCACCCCTCCACTTT
D: .; size: .; J: TRBJ1-1; V: TRBV20-1; CDR3: CSARARLTGDPFF; DNA: TGCAGTGCTAGAGCGAGGTTAACCGGCGATCCTTTCTTT
D: TRBD1; size: .; J: TRBJ1-3; V: TRBV29-1; CDR3: CSVVPGGSGNTIYF; DNA: TGCAGCGTTGTCCCAGGGGGTTCTGGAAACACCATATATTTT
D: .; size: many; J: TRBJ1-6; V: TRBV7-9; CDR3: CASSSPGFNSPLHF; DNA: TGTGCCAGCAGTTCCCCCGGATTTAATTCACCCCTCCACTTT
D: .; size: few; J: TRBJ1-2; V: TRBV6-5; CDR3: CASSYFLGGVGYTF; DNA: TGTGCCAGCAGTTATTTTCTCGGAGGGGTTGGCTACACCTTC
D: .; size: few; J: TRBJ1-5; V: TRBV12-3/TRBV12-4; CDR3: CASSYGGGWSNQPQHF; DNA: TGTGCCAGCAGTTACGGGGGTGGCTGGAGCAATCAGCCCCAGCATTTT
D: TRBD1; size: once; J: TRBJ2-5; V: TRBV6-1; CDR3: CASRKGGRETQYF; DNA: TGTGCCAGCAGGAAAGGGGGCCGGGAGACCCAGTACTTC
D: TRBD1; size: many; J: TRBJ1-6; V: TRBV4-3; CDR3: CASSQHPPGQGNSPLHF; DNA: TGCGCCAGCAGCCAACATCCCCCGGGACAGGGGAATTCACCCCTCCACTTT
D: .; size: .; J: TRBJ2-5; V: TRBV4-3; CDR3: CASSQDNRQSETQYF; DNA: TGCGCCAGCAGCCAAGATAACCGACAGTCGGAGACCCAGTACTTC